A selection of T cell receptor beta chains follows, all from one sample in a study of CD8+ T cells in alopecia areata. Sequenced by immunoSEQ multiplex PCR; TCRdb stores in-frame clones only, minus some. The sample consists of roughly 190,000 clones, approximately 60% of them appearing once. Sequenced material: CD4+ T cells sorted from blood, taken at week 4, from a patient treated with tofacitinib. The receptor set was obtained from a human donor with alopecia areata. Both conserved end residues are part of each CDR3. The order of the fields is CDR3 DNA, CDR3 protein, clone size, D gene, V gene, J gene. D genes are given only for firm matches. A row's size may be missing; if present it is once, few, many or a size class.

TGTGCCTGGAGTGTAGGGGGTTCTGCTGCAGCTTTCTTT	CAWSVGGSAAAFF	few	NA	TRBV30	TRBJ1-1
TGCAGCGTTACACAGGATAACGCTAACTATGGCTACACCTTC	CSVTQDNANYGYTF	NA	NA	TRBV29-1	TRBJ1-2
TGTGCCAGCAACGACGACGGGGACGAGCAGTACTTC	CASNDDGDEQYF	NA	NA	TRBV2	TRBJ2-7
TGCGCCAGCAGCTTGCTGACAAAGACCGGGGAGCTGTTTTTT	CASSLLTKTGELFF	NA	NA	TRBV5-1	TRBJ2-2
TGTGCCAGCAGCCAACAAAGATTACAAGAGACCCAGTACTTC	CASSQQRLQETQYF	NA	NA	TRBV11-2	TRBJ2-5
TGTGCCTGGAGCGGTAGCGGGAAGAAAGATACGCAGTATTTT	CAWSGSGKKDTQYF	NA	TRBD2	TRBV30	TRBJ2-3
TGCGCCAGCAGCCCGGGGAGTCGCGACTACCAGTTCTTC	CASSPGSRDYQFF	NA	NA	TRBV5-1	TRBJ2-1
TGTGCCAGCAGCTTGGGACGTAGGGGAGCTTTCTTT	CASSLGRRGAFF	NA	NA	TRBV5-5	TRBJ1-1
TGTGCCAGCAGCGCCCCGGGACTAGCGGGAGGATCCTACAATGAGCAGTTCTTC	CASSAPGLAGGSYNEQFF	few	TRBD2	TRBV11-2	TRBJ2-1
TGTGCCAGCAGCGTATACTCGAGCTCCTACAATGAGCAGTTCTTC	CASSVYSSSYNEQFF	NA	NA	TRBV7-2	TRBJ2-1
TGTGCCAGTAGTATTTCGGGGACGAAAAGCTCCTACGAGCAGTACTTC	CASSISGTKSSYEQYF	NA	NA	TRBV19	TRBJ2-7
TGTGCCAGCTCCGAACGGGGGACTTACACTGAAGCTTTCTTT	CASSERGTYTEAFF	NA	NA	TRBV19	TRBJ1-1
TGTGCCAGCCCACTCGGGGACAGTAGAGAAAAACTGTTTTTT	CASPLGDSREKLFF	NA	TRBD1	TRBV18	TRBJ1-4
TGCGCCAGCAGCTTGGAGGGTTTCGGCTACGAGCAGTACTTC	CASSLEGFGYEQYF	NA	NA	TRBV5-1	TRBJ2-7
TGTGCCAGCAGCTTTAGGGGCTTAGCGGTGGGTGCGCAGTTCTTC	CASSFRGLAVGAQFF	NA	NA	TRBV7-2	TRBJ2-1
TGTGCCAGCAGTACATCGGTAGCCGGGGAGCTGTTTTTT	CASSTSVAGELFF	NA	NA	TRBV6-6	TRBJ2-2
TGCGCCAGCAGCCCGAGACGGACAGGGAACGGGGCCAACGTCCTGACTTTC	CASSPRRTGNGANVLTF	NA	TRBD1	TRBV4-3	TRBJ2-6
TGCGCCAGCCAGCGGGACGGCACCGGGGAGCTGTTTTTT	CASQRDGTGELFF	NA	TRBD2	TRBV5-1	TRBJ2-2
TGTGCCACCAGCAGAGGGAAGACAGGGGCTCAGCCCCAGCATTTT	CATSRGKTGAQPQHF	NA	TRBD1	TRBV15	TRBJ1-5
TGCGCCAGCAGCTTGACAGGTTTGAACACTGAAGCTTTCTTT	CASSLTGLNTEAFF	few	NA	TRBV5-1	TRBJ1-1
TGTGCCTGGAGTAGGGATCATAACTATGGCTACACCTTC	CAWSRDHNYGYTF	NA	NA	TRBV30	TRBJ1-2
TGCAGCGTTGCCACAGGGCGGGCTGAAGCTTTCTTT	CSVATGRAEAFF	NA	NA	TRBV29-1	TRBJ1-1
TGTGCCAGCAGCGTAGGAGGGACGGGCGAGCAGTACTTC	CASSVGGTGEQYF	once	NA	TRBV9	TRBJ2-7
TGTGCCAGCAGTTTATATGCTAGCGGGGCCACCGGGGAGCTGTTTTTT	CASSLYASGATGELFF	NA	TRBD2	TRBV27	TRBJ2-2
TGTGCCAGCAGCTTAGCCGGTGGGCTGAACACTGAAGCTTTCTTT	CASSLAGGLNTEAFF	once	NA	TRBV7-9	TRBJ1-1
TGTGCAAGCAAAGCGGGAGAGGGGGTCATAGCCAAAAACATTCAGTACTTC	CASKAGEGVIAKNIQYF	NA	TRBD2	TRBV11-2	TRBJ2-4
TGCAGCGTTGAAGATCGGGGGGAGCTGTTTTTT	CSVEDRGELFF	NA	NA	TRBV29-1	TRBJ2-2
TGTGCCAGCAGTGAACGAGGAAGCGAGCAGTACTTC	CASSERGSEQYF	NA	NA	TRBV25-1	TRBJ2-7
TGTGCCAGCAGCTGGATGGGTCAGGGTGAGCAGTTCTTC	CASSWMGQGEQFF	NA	NA	TRBV14	TRBJ2-1
TGTGCCTGGAGTGTAGGGGCAGGAGCATACGAGCAGTTCTTC	CAWSVGAGAYEQFF	NA	NA	TRBV30	TRBJ2-1
TGCAGCGCCCCCCAGGCGCGGCGGGAGACCCAGTACTTC	CSAPQARRETQYF	NA	NA	TRBV29-1	TRBJ2-5
TGCAGCGTGGGGACAGGGAGAAACCAGCCCCAGCATTTT	CSVGTGRNQPQHF	NA	TRBD1	TRBV29-1	TRBJ1-5
TGTGCCAGTAGTAAGTGGCAGAACACTGAAGCTTTCTTT	CASSKWQNTEAFF	NA	NA	TRBV19	TRBJ1-1
TGCAGCGGGGGGGCCTCTGGAAACACCATATATTTT	CSGGASGNTIYF	once	NA	TRBV29-1	TRBJ1-3
TGTGCCAGCAGTAGGGGTGGGGGAGCCAACGTCCTGACTTTC	CASSRGGGANVLTF	NA	NA	TRBV28	TRBJ2-6
TGTGCCAGCAGCAAGGGACTAGCGGGGTTCGAGCAGTACTTC	CASSKGLAGFEQYF	once	TRBD2	TRBV5-6	TRBJ2-7
TGTGCCAGCAGCCGTGGAGACAGGGGGCTTCAAGAGACCCAGTACTTC	CASSRGDRGLQETQYF	few	TRBD1	TRBV9	TRBJ2-5
TGCAGCGCCTCCGGGACACAAACCTACGAGCAGTACTTC	CSASGTQTYEQYF	NA	NA	TRBV29-1	TRBJ2-7
TGTGCCAGCAGCTCGCGGACTAGCGGGAGTAAATCCTACGAGCAGTACTTC	CASSSRTSGSKSYEQYF	few	TRBD2	TRBV11-2	TRBJ2-7
TGCGCCAGCAGCCGGGACAGCTCCTACGAGCAGTACTTC	CASSRDSSYEQYF	NA	TRBD1	TRBV4-1	TRBJ2-7
TGCAGCGTTTCCCAGGGGGCAACCGGGGAGCTGTTTTTT	CSVSQGATGELFF	NA	TRBD1	TRBV29-1	TRBJ2-2
TGTGCCAGCAGGGCCCTCGAATCTCACACCGGGGAGCTGTTTTTT	CASRALESHTGELFF	NA	NA	TRBV6-6	TRBJ2-2
TGTGCCAGCAGCTCCACCGCCCCAGGGAGACCTTATGGCTACACCTTC	CASSSTAPGRPYGYTF	NA	NA	TRBV7-2	TRBJ1-2
TGTGCCAGCAGCTCTGGGGCCCGGGGTGAAAAACTGTTTTTT	CASSSGARGEKLFF	NA	NA	TRBV5-4	TRBJ1-4
TGTGCCATCAGTGAGACACGGACAGGGGGTAAAGTCACTGGGGCCAACGTCCTGACTTTC	CAISETRTGGKVTGANVLTF	NA	TRBD1	TRBV10-3	TRBJ2-6
TGCAGCGTTGAATTGGGAAGGGAGTCAGCTTTCTTT	CSVELGRESAFF	NA	NA	TRBV29-1	TRBJ1-1
TGCAGCGTTGATGTTCGACTTTTCTCCTACAATGAGCAGTTCTTC	CSVDVRLFSYNEQFF	NA	NA	TRBV29-1	TRBJ2-1
TGTGCCAGCAGCCGTGGTTACGTGCAGTTCTTC	CASSRGYVQFF	few	NA	TRBV7-9	TRBJ2-1